This T cell receptor beta chain was profiled in a study of T cell repertoires in cytomegalovirus infection. Findings and limits, study-wide: CMV-specific TCR beta clonotypes restricted by HLA-C were the ones dominating the ex vivo response.

One entry per CDR3 protein results from TCRdb running MiXCR on the reads. The sample lists about 200,000 distinct CDR3 sequences; roughly 9.8% were seen once. This clonotype was recorded many times. The antigen is not known. The CDR3 covers 16 residues. Trimming pared 3 bases from V and 2 bases from J, leaving 17 bases between. Looked up from germline, CDR1 is SQVTM and CDR2 is ANQGSEA. Sequencing was carried out using PBMCs. The gene calls are TRBV29-1 and TRBJ2-1; a weak D match, TRBD1 (5 bases). The TCR sequence derives from a human donor in good health (CMV status not recorded). Some clones in this sample may be carry-over from other donors' samples. The CDR3 is CSVDNVRTPTYNEQFF. The CDR3 region has the DNA TGCAGCGTTGATAATGTTCGGACACCAACCTACAATGAGCAGTTCTTC.